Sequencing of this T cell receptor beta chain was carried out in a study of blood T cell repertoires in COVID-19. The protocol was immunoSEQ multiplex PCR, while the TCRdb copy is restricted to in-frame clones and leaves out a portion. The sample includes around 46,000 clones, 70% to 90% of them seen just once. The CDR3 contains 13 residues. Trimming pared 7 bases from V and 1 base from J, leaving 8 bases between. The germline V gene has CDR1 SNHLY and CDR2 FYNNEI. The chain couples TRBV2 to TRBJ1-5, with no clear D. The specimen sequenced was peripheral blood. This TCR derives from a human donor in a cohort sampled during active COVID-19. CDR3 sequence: CASNRRSNQPQHF. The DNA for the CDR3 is TGTGCCAGCAATAGGAGAAGCAATCAGCCCCAGCATTTT. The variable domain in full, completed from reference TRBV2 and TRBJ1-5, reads EPEVTQTPSHQVTQMGQEVILRCVPISNHLYFYWYRQILGQKVEFLVSFYNNEISEKSEIFDDQFSVERPDGSNFTLKIRSTKLEDSAMYFCASNRRSNQPQHFGDGTRLSIL.